The source of this T cell receptor (beta chain) is a study of blood T cell repertoires in COVID-19. Across the study: Donors in the United States, Italy and Spain gave samples during acute or convalescent COVID-19. Sources were T cells, B-cell-depleted T cells, or PBMCs; the material itself was cDNA or gDNA.

The CDR3 totals 14 residues. Trimming left V 2 bases short and J 4 bases short, with 11 bases between. Germline-derived CDR1 and CDR2 are SGHVS and FQNEAQ. Authors' analysis steps: From reference gene primer amplification, estimates of nucleated cell counts were derived. Sequenced by immunoSEQ multiplex PCR; TCRdb stores in-frame clones only, minus some. V, J and clone size reflect that table, while D and trimming were determined from the DNA. Seen here are approximately 180,000 clones, roughly 79% observed once, and the top ten hold approximately 12%. The Seattle site enrolled patients during active infection and followed them longitudinally.

V and J are TRBV7-8 and TRBJ1-1, with D possibly matching TRBD1 (5 bases). This TCR came from a woman aged 80 or older with COVID-19, enrolled during active disease. The sequenced material came from peripheral blood. CDR3 sequence (DNA): TGTGCCAGCAGCTTACTCTCCGGGGGCACTGAAGCTTTCTTT. Its protein is CASSLLSGGTEAFF.